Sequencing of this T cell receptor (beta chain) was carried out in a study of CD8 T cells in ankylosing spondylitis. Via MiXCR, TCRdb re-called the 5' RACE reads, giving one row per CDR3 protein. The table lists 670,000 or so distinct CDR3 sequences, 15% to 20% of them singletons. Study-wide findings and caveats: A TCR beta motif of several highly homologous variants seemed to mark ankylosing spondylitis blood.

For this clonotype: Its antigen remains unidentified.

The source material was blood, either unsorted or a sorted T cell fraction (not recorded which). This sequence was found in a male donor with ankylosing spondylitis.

The CDR3 reads CASSETGAPYEQYF. The CDR3 DNA is TGTGCCAGCAGTGAAACAGGGGCCCCTTACGAGCAGTACTTC. The chain has TRBV6-1 and TRBJ2-7, with 7 bases that match TRBD1. V was pared by 2 bases and J by 4 bases, with 5 bases of the junction left unmatched. Germline V gene sequence: CDR1 MNHNS, CDR2 SASEGT. The CDR3 runs to 14 residues.